This TCR beta chain emerged from a study of post-analysis software for immune sequencing data. The study, taken as a whole, reports: Compared with controls, patients had more of 4 or 5 TRBV segments, including TRBV5-6, TRBV5-1 and TRBV20-1. Normalized Chao1 diversity was significantly lower in multiple sclerosis patients than in controls.

V was cut by 5 bases and J by 3 bases, with 13 bases left in between. CDR3 size: 14 residues. Germline V CDR1 and CDR2: SEHNR, FQNEAQ (reference sequence). Details on this clonotype: Its antigen remains unknown.

Unique molecular identifiers were present in the TCR beta cDNA libraries. TCRdb used MiXCR to reprocess the PCR reads, holding one entry per CDR3 protein. The sample lists 750,000 to 950,000 distinct CDR3 sequences, just over 45% occurring once. The rearrangement joins TRBV7-9 to TRBJ1-2; D gene unclear. The receptor was isolated from a girl aged 5 to 17 with multiple sclerosis. The sequenced sample was blood. Here the CDR3 DNA reads TGTGCCAGCAGCAGCCAGATTCGGGACTATGGCTACACCTTC. Protein product: CASSSQIRDYGYTF.